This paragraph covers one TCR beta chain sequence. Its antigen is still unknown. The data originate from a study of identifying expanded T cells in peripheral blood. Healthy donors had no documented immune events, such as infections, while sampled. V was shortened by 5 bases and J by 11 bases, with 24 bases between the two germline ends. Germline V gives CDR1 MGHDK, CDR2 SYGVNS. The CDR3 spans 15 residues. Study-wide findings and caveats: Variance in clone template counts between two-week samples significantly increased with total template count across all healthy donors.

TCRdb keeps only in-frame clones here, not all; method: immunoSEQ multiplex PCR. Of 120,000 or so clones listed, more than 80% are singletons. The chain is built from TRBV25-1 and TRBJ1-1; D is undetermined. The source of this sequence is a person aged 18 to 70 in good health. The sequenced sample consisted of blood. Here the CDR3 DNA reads TGTGCCAGCAGTAGAAAAACCGACCGTACCTCGGGTGCTTTCTTT. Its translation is CASSRKTDRTSGAFF.